This section outlines one T cell receptor (beta chain) sequence together with its context. The target antigen is unknown. In the same sample, other DNA sequences code for this CDR3. The study team obtained lesional scalp punch biopsies and peripheral blood from alopecia areata patients. This specimen belongs to a study of CD8+ T cells in alopecia areata. Study-level information: People stayed on tofacitinib for 6 to 18 months, then stopped the drug for 6 months. Overall study results and limits: Clonality was higher in lesional than normal scalp, especially in alopecia totalis/universalis.

Germline V CDR1 and CDR2: MNHEY, SVGAGI. The length of the CDR3 is 14 residues. The V end was cut by 0 bases, the J end by 1 base, with 6 bases between. Extracted from the samples, RNA was reverse transcribed into cDNA to serve as the sequencing template. The method was immunoSEQ multiplex PCR; TCRdb's version includes in-frame clones alone and lacks a portion of them. The table shows approximately 150,000 clones, with around 47% occurring only once. V is TRBV6-5 and J is TRBJ1-1, with D hard to call. The sample comprised CD4+ T cells sorted from blood. The sequence came from a human donor with alopecia areata. The CDR3 DNA is TGTGCCAGCAGTTACTCCCCAGGGAACACTGAAGCTTTCTTT. Amino acids: CASSYSPGNTEAFF.